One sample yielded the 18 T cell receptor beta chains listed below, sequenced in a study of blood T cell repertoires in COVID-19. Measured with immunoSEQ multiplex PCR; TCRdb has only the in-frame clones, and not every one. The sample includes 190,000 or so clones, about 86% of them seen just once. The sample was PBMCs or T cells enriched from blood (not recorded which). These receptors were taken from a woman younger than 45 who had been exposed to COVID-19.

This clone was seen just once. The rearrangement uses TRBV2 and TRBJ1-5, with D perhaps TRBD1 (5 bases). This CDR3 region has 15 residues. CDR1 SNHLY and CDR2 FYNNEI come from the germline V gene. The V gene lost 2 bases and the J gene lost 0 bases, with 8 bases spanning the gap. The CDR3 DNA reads TGTGCCAGCAGTGAACAGGGATATAGCAATCAGCCCCAGCATTTT. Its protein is CASSEQGYSNQPQHF.

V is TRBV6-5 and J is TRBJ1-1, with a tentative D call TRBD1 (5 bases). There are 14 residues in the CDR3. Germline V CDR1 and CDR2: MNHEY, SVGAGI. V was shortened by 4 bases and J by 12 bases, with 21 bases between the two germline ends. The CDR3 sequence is CASSSRGDLPPPFF. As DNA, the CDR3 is TGTGCCAGCAGTTCCCGGGGGGATCTCCCCCCCCCTTTCTTT.

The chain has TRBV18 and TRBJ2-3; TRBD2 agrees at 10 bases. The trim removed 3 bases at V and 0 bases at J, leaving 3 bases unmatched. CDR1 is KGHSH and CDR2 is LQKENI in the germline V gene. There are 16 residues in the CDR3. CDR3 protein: CASSPTSGVSTDTQYF. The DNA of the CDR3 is TGTGCCAGCTCACCCACTAGCGGGGTCAGCACAGATACGCAGTATTTT.

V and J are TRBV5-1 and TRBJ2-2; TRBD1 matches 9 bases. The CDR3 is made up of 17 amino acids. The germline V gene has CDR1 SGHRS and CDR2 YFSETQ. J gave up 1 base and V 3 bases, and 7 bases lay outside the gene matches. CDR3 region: CASSSNLDRGNTGELFF. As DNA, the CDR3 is TGCGCCAGCAGCTCAAATCTGGACAGGGGGAACACCGGGGAGCTGTTTTTT.

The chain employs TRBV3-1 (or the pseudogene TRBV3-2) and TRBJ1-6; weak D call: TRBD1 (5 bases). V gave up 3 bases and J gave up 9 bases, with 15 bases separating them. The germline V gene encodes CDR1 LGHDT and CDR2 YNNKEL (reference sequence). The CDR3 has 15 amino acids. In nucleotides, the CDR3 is TGTGCCAGCAGCCAGGTTCAGGGTATCGGTTCACCCCTCCACTTT. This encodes CASSQVQGIGSPLHF.

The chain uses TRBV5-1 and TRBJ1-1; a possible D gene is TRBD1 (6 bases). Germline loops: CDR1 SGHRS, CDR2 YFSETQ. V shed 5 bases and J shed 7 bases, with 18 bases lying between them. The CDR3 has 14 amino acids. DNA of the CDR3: TGCGCCAGCAGTCCCATGGGAGGGGGACTTGAAGCTTTCTTT. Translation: CASSPMGGGLEAFF.

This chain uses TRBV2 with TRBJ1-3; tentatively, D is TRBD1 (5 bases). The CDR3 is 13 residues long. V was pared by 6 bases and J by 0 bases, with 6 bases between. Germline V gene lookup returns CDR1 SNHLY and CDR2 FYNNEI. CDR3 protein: CASRGLSGNTIYF. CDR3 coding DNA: TGTGCCAGCAGGGGGCTCTCTGGAAACACCATATATTTT.

The CDR3 is CASSSTGGTNSPLHF. The CDR3 region has the DNA TGTGCCAGCAGCTCCACAGGGGGGACTAATTCACCCCTCCACTTT. V gene TRBV7-9 combines with J gene TRBJ1-6, with 8 bases aligning to TRBD1. The junction had 5 bases not matched to a gene; V was cut back by 4 bases and J by 6 bases. The germline V gene has CDR1 SEHNR and CDR2 FQNEAQ (reference sequence). This CDR3 contains 15 residues. The whole variable domain, remainder taken from reference TRBV7-9 and TRBJ1-6, is DTGVSQNPRHKITKRGQNVTFRCDPISEHNRLYWYRQTLGQGPEFLTYFQNEAQLEKSRLLSDRFSAERPKGSFSTLEIQRTEQGDSAMYLCASSSTGGTNSPLHFGNGTRLTVT.

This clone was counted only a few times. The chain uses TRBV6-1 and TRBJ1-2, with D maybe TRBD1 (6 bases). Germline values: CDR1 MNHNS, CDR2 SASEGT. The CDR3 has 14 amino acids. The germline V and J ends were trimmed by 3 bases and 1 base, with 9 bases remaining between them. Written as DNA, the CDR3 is TGTGCCAGCAGTGACAGGGGACATAACTATGGCTACACCTTC. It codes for CASSDRGHNYGYTF.

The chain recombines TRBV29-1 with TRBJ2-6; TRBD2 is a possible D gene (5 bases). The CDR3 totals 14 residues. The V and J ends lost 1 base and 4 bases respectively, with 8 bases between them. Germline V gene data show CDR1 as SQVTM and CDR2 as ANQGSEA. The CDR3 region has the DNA TGCAGCGTTGAAGGGGGAGCAGGGGCCAACGTCCTGACTTTC. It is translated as CSVEGGAGANVLTF.

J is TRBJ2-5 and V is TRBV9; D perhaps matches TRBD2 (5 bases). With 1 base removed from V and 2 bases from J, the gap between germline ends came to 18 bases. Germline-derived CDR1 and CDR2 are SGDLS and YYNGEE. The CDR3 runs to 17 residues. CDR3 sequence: CASSVRGDLKVQETQYF. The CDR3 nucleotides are TGTGCCAGCAGCGTACGGGGAGACCTAAAGGTTCAAGAGACCCAGTACTTC. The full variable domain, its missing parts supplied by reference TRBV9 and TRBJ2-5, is DSGVTQTPKHLITATGQRVTLRCSPRSGDLSVYWYQQSLDQGLQFLIQYYNGEERAKGNILERFSAQQFPDLHSELNLSSLELGDSALYFCASSVRGDLKVQETQYFGPGTRLLVL.

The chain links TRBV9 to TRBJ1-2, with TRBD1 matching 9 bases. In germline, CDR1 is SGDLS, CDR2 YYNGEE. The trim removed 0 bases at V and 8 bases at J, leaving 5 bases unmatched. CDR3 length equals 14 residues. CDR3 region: CASSVEGTGLGYTF. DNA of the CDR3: TGTGCCAGCAGCGTAGAGGGGACAGGGCTAGGCTACACCTTC. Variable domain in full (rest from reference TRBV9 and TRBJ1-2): DSGVTQTPKHLITATGQRVTLRCSPRSGDLSVYWYQQSLDQGLQFLIQYYNGEERAKGNILERFSAQQFPDLHSELNLSSLELGDSALYFCASSVEGTGLGYTFGSGTRLTVV.

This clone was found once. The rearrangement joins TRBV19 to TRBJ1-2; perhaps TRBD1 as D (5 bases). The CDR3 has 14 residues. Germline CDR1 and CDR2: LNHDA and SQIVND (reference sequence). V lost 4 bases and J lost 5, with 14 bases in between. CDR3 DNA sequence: TGTGCCAGTAGTACTGGACAATTCACATATGGCTACACCTTC. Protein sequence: CASSTGQFTYGYTF. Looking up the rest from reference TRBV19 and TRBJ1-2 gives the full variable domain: DGGITQSPKYLFRKEGQNVTLSCEQNLNHDAMYWYRQDPGQGLRLIYYSQIVNDFQKGDIAEGYSVSREKKESFPLTVTSAQKNPTAFYLCASSTGQFTYGYTFGSGTRLTVV.

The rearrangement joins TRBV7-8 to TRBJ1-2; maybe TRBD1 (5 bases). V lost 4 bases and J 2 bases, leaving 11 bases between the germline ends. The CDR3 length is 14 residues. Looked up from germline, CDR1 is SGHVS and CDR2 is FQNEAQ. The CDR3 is CASSSRQKNYGYTF. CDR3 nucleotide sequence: TGTGCCAGCAGCTCCAGACAGAAAAACTATGGCTACACCTTC.

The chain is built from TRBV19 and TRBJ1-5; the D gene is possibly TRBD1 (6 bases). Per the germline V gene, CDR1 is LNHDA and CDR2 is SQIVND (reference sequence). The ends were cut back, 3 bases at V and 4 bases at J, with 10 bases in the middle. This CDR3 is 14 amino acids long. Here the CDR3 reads CASSIVTGNQPQHF. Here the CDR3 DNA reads TGTGCCAGTAGTATTGTAACAGGGAATCAGCCCCAGCATTTT.

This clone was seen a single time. DNA for the CDR3: TGCGCCAGCAGTGTGGCCGAAAATCAGCCCCAGCATTTT. It yields the protein CASSVAENQPQHF. V usage is TRBV10-1 and J usage is TRBJ1-5; D is unclear. Germline CDR1 reads WNHNN; CDR2 reads SYGVQD (reference sequence). The CDR3 spans 13 residues. Trimming pared 4 bases from V and 4 bases from J, leaving 8 bases between.

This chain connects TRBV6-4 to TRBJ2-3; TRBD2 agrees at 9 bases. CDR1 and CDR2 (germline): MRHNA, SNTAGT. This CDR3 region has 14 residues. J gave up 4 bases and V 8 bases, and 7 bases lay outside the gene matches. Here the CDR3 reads CASSASGVADTQYF. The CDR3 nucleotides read TGTGCCAGCTCGGCTAGCGGGGTGGCAGATACGCAGTATTTT.

The CDR3 here is CASSPGNGELFF. CDR3 in DNA: TGTGCCAGCAGTCCCGGGAACGGGGAGCTGTTTTTT. The chain uses TRBV6-5 and TRBJ2-2, with D possibly TRBD2 on 5 matching bases. In germline, CDR1 is MNHEY, CDR2 SVGAGI. Between the trimmed V and J ends, which lost 5 bases and 7 bases, there was a span of 8 bases. CDR3 length: 12 amino acids.